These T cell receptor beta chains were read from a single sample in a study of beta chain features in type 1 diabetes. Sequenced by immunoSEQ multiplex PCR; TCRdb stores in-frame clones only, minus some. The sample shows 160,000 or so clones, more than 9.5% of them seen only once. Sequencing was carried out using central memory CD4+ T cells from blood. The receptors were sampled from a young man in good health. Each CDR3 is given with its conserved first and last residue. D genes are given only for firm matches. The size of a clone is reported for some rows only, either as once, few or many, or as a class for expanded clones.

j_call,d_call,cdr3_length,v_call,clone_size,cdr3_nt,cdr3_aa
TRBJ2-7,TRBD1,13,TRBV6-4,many,TGTGCCAGCAGTCCCCGGGACAGGGGACACCTTTACTTC,CASSPRDRGHLYF
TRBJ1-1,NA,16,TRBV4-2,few,TGTGCCAGCAGCCAAGAGGTGGGAATAAGAAACACTGAAGCTTTCTTT,CASSQEVGIRNTEAFF
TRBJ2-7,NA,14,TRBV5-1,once,TGCGCCAGCAGCTTGCAAGAGACAAGTCGCGAGCAGTACTTC,CASSLQETSREQYF
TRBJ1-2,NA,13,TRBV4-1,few,TGCGCCAGCAGCCGGGACACAGGGTGGGGCTACACCTTC,CASSRDTGWGYTF
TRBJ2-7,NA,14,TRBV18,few,TGTGCCAGCTCACTTACAGGGAACTCCTACGAGCAGTACTTC,CASSLTGNSYEQYF
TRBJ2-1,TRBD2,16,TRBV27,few,TGTGCCAGCAGTTTGAGGGCAGCGGGAGTGTTAGATGAGCAGTTCTTC,CASSLRAAGVLDEQFF
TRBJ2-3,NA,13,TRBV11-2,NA,TGTGCCAGCAGCTTACCAGTTTTAGATACGCAGTATTTT,CASSLPVLDTQYF
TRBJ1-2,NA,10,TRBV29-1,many,TGCAGCGTTGGCAAGGATGGCTACACCTTC,CSVGKDGYTF
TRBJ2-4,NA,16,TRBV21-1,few,TGTGCCAGCTTATGGAGGGCTGTTTCAGCCAAAAACATTCAGTACTTC,CASLWRAVSAKNIQYF
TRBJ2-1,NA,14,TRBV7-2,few,TGTGCCAGCAGCTTAGTGCGGGGAGGCAATGAGCAGTTCTTC,CASSLVRGGNEQFF
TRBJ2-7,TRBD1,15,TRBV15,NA,TGTGCCACCAGCGGAAGTCGGGACAGGGGCTACGAGCAGTACTTC,CATSGSRDRGYEQYF
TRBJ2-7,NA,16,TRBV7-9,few,TGTGCCAGCAGCTTAGGGGTGGGGACAAAGGCTTCCGAGCAGTACTTC,CASSLGVGTKASEQYF
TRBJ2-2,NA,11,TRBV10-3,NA,TGTGCCATCAAGACCACCGGGGAGCTGTTTTTT,CAIKTTGELFF
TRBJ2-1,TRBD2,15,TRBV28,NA,TGTGCCAGCACCTTAGCGGGAGGGGGTTACAATGAGCAGTTCTTC,CASTLAGGGYNEQFF
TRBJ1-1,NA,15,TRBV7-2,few,TGTGCCAGCAGCTTAGCGGGGGCAAAAGGCGCTGAAGCTTTCTTT,CASSLAGAKGAEAFF
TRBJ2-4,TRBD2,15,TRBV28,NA,TGTGCCTCGAGAGCGGGGGGGCTAGCCAAAAACATTCAGTACTTC,CASRAGGLAKNIQYF
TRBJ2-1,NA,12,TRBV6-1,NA,TGTGCCAGCAGGAGAGAGGACAAAAAGCAGTTCTTC,CASRREDKKQFF
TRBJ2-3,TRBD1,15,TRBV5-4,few,TGTGCCAGCAGACGACAGGGTTCTAGCACAGATACGCAGTATTTT,CASRRQGSSTDTQYF
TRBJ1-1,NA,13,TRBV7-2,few,TGTGCCAGCAGCTTAGCAGAGAACACTGAAGCTTTCTTT,CASSLAENTEAFF
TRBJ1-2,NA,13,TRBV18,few,TGTGCCAGCTCACCAAGGCAGGAGGGTGGCTACACCTTC,CASSPRQEGGYTF
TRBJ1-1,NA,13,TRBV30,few,TGTGCCCGCGCGGGGGGGTTGAACACTGAAGCTTTCTTT,CARAGGLNTEAFF
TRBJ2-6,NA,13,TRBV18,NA,TGTGCCAGCCTCAGAGACGGGGCCAACGTCCTGACTTTC,CASLRDGANVLTF
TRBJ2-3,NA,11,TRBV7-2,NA,TGTGCCAGCGGGAGCACAGATACGCAGTATTTT,CASGSTDTQYF
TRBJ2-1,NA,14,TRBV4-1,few,TGCGCCAGCAGCCAAGAAAGGCTGAAACTTGAGCAGTTCTTC,CASSQERLKLEQFF
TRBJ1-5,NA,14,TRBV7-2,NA,TGTGCCAGCAGCTTGGACCGGGGAAATCAGCCCCAGCATTTT,CASSLDRGNQPQHF
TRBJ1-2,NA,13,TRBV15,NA,TGTGCCACCAGCAGTCGATCCAGAGATGGCTACACCTTC,CATSSRSRDGYTF
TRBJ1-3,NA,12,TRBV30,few,TGTGCCTGGGCCCCCCGAGGAAACACCATATATTTT,CAWAPRGNTIYF
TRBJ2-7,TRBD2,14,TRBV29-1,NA,TGCAGCGTCCTACCCCCTAGCGGCCCCTACGAGCAGTACTTC,CSVLPPSGPYEQYF
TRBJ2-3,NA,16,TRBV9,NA,TGTGCCAGCAGCGTAGCAGGGGCTCGATCCACAGATACGCAGTATTTT,CASSVAGARSTDTQYF
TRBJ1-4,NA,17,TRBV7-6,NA,TGTGCCAGCAGCTTAGTAGTATTTGGTCAGCTTAATGAAAAACTGTTTTTT,CASSLVVFGQLNEKLFF
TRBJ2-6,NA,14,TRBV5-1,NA,TGCGCCAGCAGCCCGAGCTCTGGGGCCAACGTCCTGACTTTC,CASSPSSGANVLTF
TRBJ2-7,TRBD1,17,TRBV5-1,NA,TGCGCCAGCAGCAAACACACCGGGACAGGGGAAACCTACGAGCAGTACTTC,CASSKHTGTGETYEQYF
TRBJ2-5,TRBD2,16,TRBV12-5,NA,TGTGCTAGTGGTCCGGGGGGACTAGCGGGCCAAGAGACCCAGTACTTC,CASGPGGLAGQETQYF